The rows below give T cell receptor beta chains drawn from one sample of a study of CD8 T cells in Susac syndrome. TCRdb processed the immunoSEQ multiplex PCR reads anew with MiXCR; each CDR3 protein has one entry. The sample includes 400,000 to 550,000 distinct CDR3 sequences, more than 80% of them seen just once. The specimen was CD8+ T cells from PBMCs. The receptors come from a human donor with multiple sclerosis. Each CDR3 is given without its conserved first and last residue.

SATGVNYGYT	10	TRBV20-1	TRBJ1-2
ASSQEGYNEQF	11	TRBV4-1	TRBJ2-1
ASRSTGGQETQY	12	TRBV7-9	TRBJ2-5
ASSQDPGQGGTEAF	14	TRBV4-1	TRBJ1-1
ASSLGTGYQPQH	12	TRBV5-6	TRBJ1-5
ASALDGGGNQPQH	13	TRBV27	TRBJ1-5
ASSFEQSGGDTQY	13	TRBV28	TRBJ2-3
ASSRPTEMNTEAF	13	TRBV4-1	TRBJ1-1
ASSLVGAGRNIQY	13	TRBV12-3/TRBV12-4	TRBJ2-4
SAEPLAGGIDEQF	13	TRBV20-1	TRBJ2-1
ASSPDGNSNQPQH	13	TRBV7-9	TRBJ1-5
ASSHGTDAGELF	12	TRBV5-8	TRBJ2-2
ASSHLGDNYGYT	12	TRBV14	TRBJ1-2
ASSKDGRYGYT	11	TRBV6-6	TRBJ1-2
AWRPWGSDEQF	11	TRBV30	TRBJ2-1
AISASSGSSMYEQY	14	TRBV10-3	TRBJ2-7
ASSGYGGTGYEQY	13	TRBV6-1	TRBJ2-7
SAGTGGSYEQY	11	TRBV20-1	TRBJ2-7
ASRGRRESSYEQY	13	TRBV28	TRBJ2-7
SAQHLSAGANVLT	13	TRBV29-1	TRBJ2-6
ATSSQTSGGTDTQY	14	TRBV15	TRBJ2-3
SVEQGASYEQY	11	TRBV29-1	TRBJ2-7
ASRGTRTDNTEAF	13	TRBV6-1	TRBJ1-1
ASSPLLDRDDGYT	13	TRBV27	TRBJ1-2
ASSLLDRRYNSPLH	14	TRBV27	TRBJ1-6
ASSRQIEAF	9	TRBV6-1	TRBJ1-1
ASSLGLGWELF	11	TRBV7-9	TRBJ2-2
ASSSIDRWGNYGYT	14	TRBV27	TRBJ1-2
ASSLAVLAGASYNEQF	16	TRBV7-6	TRBJ2-1
ASSLGMADARGGYT	14	TRBV7-9	TRBJ1-2
AWSPAGTSGHTGELF	15	TRBV30	TRBJ2-2
ASSPGRDDPSTNEKLF	16	TRBV2	TRBJ1-4
ASSPPLLTYEQY	12	TRBV28	TRBJ2-7
ASSSKGGKNGELF	13	TRBV7-6	TRBJ2-2
ASSSSWANTGELF	13	TRBV7-9	TRBJ2-2
ASSLQATNTEAF	12	TRBV12-3/TRBV12-4	TRBJ1-1
ASSLQEPGANVLT	13	TRBV27	TRBJ2-6